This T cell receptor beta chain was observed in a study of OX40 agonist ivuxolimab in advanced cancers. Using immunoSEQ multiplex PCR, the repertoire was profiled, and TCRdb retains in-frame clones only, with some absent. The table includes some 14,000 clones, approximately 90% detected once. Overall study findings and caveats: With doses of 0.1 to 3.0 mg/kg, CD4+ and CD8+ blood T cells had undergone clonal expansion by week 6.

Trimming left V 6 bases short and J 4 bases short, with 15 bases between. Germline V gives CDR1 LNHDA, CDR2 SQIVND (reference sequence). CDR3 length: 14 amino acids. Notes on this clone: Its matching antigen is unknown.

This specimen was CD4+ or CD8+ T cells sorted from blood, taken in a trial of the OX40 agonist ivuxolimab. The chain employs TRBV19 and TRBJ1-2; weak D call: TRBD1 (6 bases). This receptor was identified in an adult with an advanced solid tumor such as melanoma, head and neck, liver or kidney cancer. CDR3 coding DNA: TGTGCCAGTAGCATGGACAGCGGTGGCTATGGCTACACCTTC. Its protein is CASSMDSGGYGYTF.